This T cell receptor beta chain emerged from a study of T cells expressing NK-cell markers. On the study more broadly: Investigators obtained TCR beta repertoires from sorted CD3+CD56+NKG2C+, CD3+CD56+NKG2C- and CD3+CD56-NKG2C+ T cells.

The CDR3 runs to 16 residues. Each CDR3 protein gets one entry in TCRdb, which reprocessed the 5' RACE reads and gives no DNA. The sample has about 260,000 distinct CDR3 sequences. Sequenced input: blood T cells: a sorted CD56 or NKG2C T cell subset, CD4+ or CD8+ T cells, or bulk PBMC T cells (not recorded which). The receptor was derived from a man younger than 30 in good health. The genes are TRBV12-3 or TRBV12-4 and TRBJ2-1; TCRdb's D gene call, TRBD2, goes unchecked for lack of DNA. CDR3 sequence reads: CASSPSGRAQKNEQFF.